A selection of T cell receptor beta chains follows, all from one sample in a study of shared clonotypes between healthy human individuals. Only in-frame clones appear in the TCRdb table, and some are missing; sequencing was by immunoSEQ multiplex PCR. The data hold approximately 2.4 million clones, with under 97% observed a single time. The source material was naive CD4+ T cells sorted from blood. The source of these receptors is a man younger than 35 in good health. The CDR3 runs from the conserved cysteine through the conserved F or W. D genes are given only for firm matches. The size field is filled for only some rows; it gives once, few, many or a size class.

abundance: once; d_gene: TRBD1; v_gene: TRBV5-1; j_gene: TRBJ1-1; CDR3nt: TGCGCCAGCAGCTTGCTGGGACAGGAGAACACTGAAGCTTTCTTT; CDR3aa: CASSLLGQENTEAFF
abundance: NA; d_gene: NA; v_gene: TRBV28; j_gene: TRBJ1-1; CDR3nt: TGTGCCAGCAGGCGGGGGGAAGCTTTCTTT; CDR3aa: CASRRGEAFF
abundance: once; d_gene: NA; v_gene: TRBV7-9; j_gene: TRBJ2-2; CDR3nt: TGTGCCAGCAGCGCCTCTACAGGGATTCCGGGGGAGCTGTTTTTT; CDR3aa: CASSASTGIPGELFF
abundance: NA; d_gene: NA; v_gene: TRBV7-2; j_gene: TRBJ1-6; CDR3nt: TGTGCCAGCAGCTTAGGGACAGCAGTTAATTCACCCCTCCACTTT; CDR3aa: CASSLGTAVNSPLHF
abundance: NA; d_gene: NA; v_gene: TRBV18; j_gene: TRBJ2-7; CDR3nt: TGTGCCAGCTCACTCCCGGCTGGAACGGGCGAGCAGTACTTC; CDR3aa: CASSLPAGTGEQYF
abundance: NA; d_gene: NA; v_gene: TRBV28; j_gene: TRBJ2-7; CDR3nt: TGTGCCAGCAGCCCAGGCAGCTCCTACGAGCAGTACTTC; CDR3aa: CASSPGSSYEQYF
abundance: NA; d_gene: NA; v_gene: TRBV28; j_gene: TRBJ1-5; CDR3nt: TGTGCCAGTGCCCCGCCAGTCTTGGGCAATCAGCCCCAGCATTTT; CDR3aa: CASAPPVLGNQPQHF
abundance: NA; d_gene: TRBD1; v_gene: TRBV6-1; j_gene: TRBJ2-5; CDR3nt: TGTGCCAGCAGTGTAACAGGGGTTGGGACCCAGTACTTC; CDR3aa: CASSVTGVGTQYF
abundance: NA; d_gene: NA; v_gene: TRBV28; j_gene: TRBJ2-5; CDR3nt: TGTGCCAGCAGTTTAGCAGGGTGGGAGACCCAGTACTTC; CDR3aa: CASSLAGWETQYF
abundance: NA; d_gene: TRBD1; v_gene: TRBV5-6; j_gene: TRBJ2-7; CDR3nt: TGTGCCAGCAGCTTGTATTGGACAGGGAACTACGAGCAGTACTTC; CDR3aa: CASSLYWTGNYEQYF
abundance: NA; d_gene: NA; v_gene: TRBV6-6; j_gene: TRBJ1-2; CDR3nt: TGTGCCAGCAGCCCCGGGGCTAACTATGGCTACACCTTC; CDR3aa: CASSPGANYGYTF
abundance: NA; d_gene: NA; v_gene: TRBV5-4; j_gene: TRBJ2-2; CDR3nt: TGTGCCAGCAGCTCACCCGGGGGGGAGCTGTTTTTT; CDR3aa: CASSSPGGELFF
abundance: NA; d_gene: NA; v_gene: TRBV11-2; j_gene: TRBJ1-2; CDR3nt: TGTGCCAGCAGCTTAGGGGACTCCCTTTGGGGCTACACCTTC; CDR3aa: CASSLGDSLWGYTF
abundance: NA; d_gene: TRBD1; v_gene: TRBV6-5; j_gene: TRBJ2-7; CDR3nt: TGTGCCAGCACCACAGGACAGGCGCCCTACGAGCAGTACTTC; CDR3aa: CASTTGQAPYEQYF
abundance: NA; d_gene: TRBD2; v_gene: TRBV4-1; j_gene: TRBJ2-3; CDR3nt: TGCGCCAGCAGGAACATACCGGAGGGACTACGGACGCAGTATTTT; CDR3aa: CASRNIPEGLRTQYF
abundance: NA; d_gene: TRBD1; v_gene: TRBV11-2; j_gene: TRBJ1-3; CDR3nt: TGTGCCAGCAGCTTAGCCAGGGGGCAAGGAAACACCATATATTTT; CDR3aa: CASSLARGQGNTIYF
abundance: few; d_gene: NA; v_gene: TRBV25-1; j_gene: TRBJ1-3; CDR3nt: TGTGCCAGCAGTGACAGGGTGGGTGGAAACACCATATATTTT; CDR3aa: CASSDRVGGNTIYF
abundance: NA; d_gene: TRBD1; v_gene: TRBV27; j_gene: TRBJ1-5; CDR3nt: TGTGCCAGCAGGGGACAGGGGTATGGTCAGCCCCAGCATTTT; CDR3aa: CASRGQGYGQPQHF
abundance: NA; d_gene: TRBD1; v_gene: TRBV28; j_gene: TRBJ2-7; CDR3nt: TGTGCCAGCAGTCCCGGGGACAGGGGGAACTCCTACGAGCAGTACTTC; CDR3aa: CASSPGDRGNSYEQYF
abundance: once; d_gene: NA; v_gene: TRBV10-2; j_gene: TRBJ1-1; CDR3nt: TGCGCCAGCAGTGCGGGGTACAAAATGAACACTGAAGCTTTCTTT; CDR3aa: CASSAGYKMNTEAFF
abundance: NA; d_gene: TRBD2; v_gene: TRBV12-5; j_gene: TRBJ2-1; CDR3nt: TGTGCTAGTGGTTTGGTACCCGGAGCGGGGGGGTCGAATGAGCAGTTCTTC; CDR3aa: CASGLVPGAGGSNEQFF
abundance: NA; d_gene: TRBD2; v_gene: TRBV9; j_gene: TRBJ2-5; CDR3nt: TGTGCCAGCAGCGAGACTAGCGGGCAGCAAGAGACCCAGTACTTC; CDR3aa: CASSETSGQQETQYF
abundance: NA; d_gene: NA; v_gene: TRBV6-4; j_gene: TRBJ1-1; CDR3nt: TGTGCCAGCAGGAAAGACAGGAACACTGAAGCTTTCTTT; CDR3aa: CASRKDRNTEAFF
abundance: NA; d_gene: NA; v_gene: TRBV18; j_gene: TRBJ2-7; CDR3nt: TGTGCCAGCTCACTCTTAGTACCTACCGACTCCTACGAGCAGTACTTC; CDR3aa: CASSLLVPTDSYEQYF
abundance: NA; d_gene: NA; v_gene: TRBV2; j_gene: TRBJ2-5; CDR3nt: TGTGCCAGCACACCAAATGTAGTCGAGACCCAGTACTTC; CDR3aa: CASTPNVVETQYF
abundance: NA; d_gene: NA; v_gene: TRBV6-6; j_gene: TRBJ2-7; CDR3nt: TGTGCCAGCAGACAGGTTAGCTCCTACGAGCAGTACTTC; CDR3aa: CASRQVSSYEQYF
abundance: NA; d_gene: NA; v_gene: TRBV7-2; j_gene: TRBJ2-5; CDR3nt: TGTGCCAGCAGCTTGGGGGGAAGGGAGACCCAGTACTTC; CDR3aa: CASSLGGRETQYF
abundance: NA; d_gene: NA; v_gene: TRBV4-3; j_gene: TRBJ1-2; CDR3nt: TGCGCCAGCACCCCTCAGTTAGGGAATAACTATGGCTACACCTTC; CDR3aa: CASTPQLGNNYGYTF
abundance: NA; d_gene: NA; v_gene: TRBV4-3; j_gene: TRBJ1-1; CDR3nt: TGCGCCAGCAGCCAAGATCTGGGCCGCACTGAAGCTTTCTTT; CDR3aa: CASSQDLGRTEAFF
abundance: NA; d_gene: NA; v_gene: TRBV6-5; j_gene: TRBJ1-6; CDR3nt: TGTGCCAGCAGTTACTCAGGGGGAAATTCACCCCTCCACTTT; CDR3aa: CASSYSGGNSPLHF
abundance: NA; d_gene: TRBD1; v_gene: TRBV18; j_gene: TRBJ1-2; CDR3nt: TGTGCCAGCTCAGAGAAAACAGGGGACTATGGCTACACCTTC; CDR3aa: CASSEKTGDYGYTF
abundance: NA; d_gene: NA; v_gene: TRBV28; j_gene: TRBJ2-2; CDR3nt: TGTGCCAGCAGTCCGAGACAGGGAGGCACCGGGGAGCTGTTTTTT; CDR3aa: CASSPRQGGTGELFF
abundance: NA; d_gene: TRBD1; v_gene: TRBV9; j_gene: TRBJ1-3; CDR3nt: TGTGCCAGCAGCTTAACCGGGACAGGGTCTGGAAACACCATATATTTT; CDR3aa: CASSLTGTGSGNTIYF
abundance: few; d_gene: NA; v_gene: TRBV6-5; j_gene: TRBJ1-5; CDR3nt: TGTGCCAGCAGGACAAAGGGTAGCAATCAGCCCCAGCATTTT; CDR3aa: CASRTKGSNQPQHF
abundance: NA; d_gene: TRBD1; v_gene: TRBV27; j_gene: TRBJ1-2; CDR3nt: TGTGCCAGCAGTTATGACAGGGGGCTCGGCTACACCTTC; CDR3aa: CASSYDRGLGYTF
abundance: NA; d_gene: TRBD1; v_gene: TRBV5-1; j_gene: TRBJ1-5; CDR3nt: TGCGCCAGCAGCGTTGGGACAGGGGGCGATCAGCCCCAGCATTTT; CDR3aa: CASSVGTGGDQPQHF
abundance: NA; d_gene: NA; v_gene: TRBV29-1; j_gene: TRBJ2-5; CDR3nt: TGCAGCGCGGGGCTCGGCGTGACCCAGTACTTC; CDR3aa: CSAGLGVTQYF
abundance: NA; d_gene: NA; v_gene: TRBV20-1; j_gene: TRBJ2-7; CDR3nt: TGCAGTGCTACGGTCTCCTACGAGCAGTACTTC; CDR3aa: CSATVSYEQYF
abundance: once; d_gene: NA; v_gene: TRBV5-1; j_gene: TRBJ2-2; CDR3nt: TGCGCCAGCAGCTTGGGTCAGGCTCCGAACACCGGGGAGCTGTTTTTT; CDR3aa: CASSLGQAPNTGELFF
abundance: NA; d_gene: NA; v_gene: TRBV28; j_gene: TRBJ2-1; CDR3nt: TGTGCCAGCAGCACAATCCAGGGTTACAATGAGCAGTTCTTC; CDR3aa: CASSTIQGYNEQFF
abundance: NA; d_gene: TRBD2; v_gene: TRBV2; j_gene: TRBJ2-4; CDR3nt: TGTGCCAGCAGTGGGGGGGGAATAGCCAAAAACATTCAGTACTTC; CDR3aa: CASSGGGIAKNIQYF
abundance: NA; d_gene: NA; v_gene: TRBV19; j_gene: TRBJ1-4; CDR3nt: TGTGCCAGCTCAAGAGTGATTCCAACTAATGAAAAACTGTTTTTT; CDR3aa: CASSRVIPTNEKLFF
abundance: NA; d_gene: NA; v_gene: TRBV2; j_gene: TRBJ2-3; CDR3nt: TGTGCCAGCAGTCGGCGCGTGGATACGCAGTATTTT; CDR3aa: CASSRRVDTQYF
abundance: NA; d_gene: NA; v_gene: TRBV5-1; j_gene: TRBJ2-1; CDR3nt: TGCGCCAGCAGCTTTGGTCAGGTGGGCAATGAGCAGTTCTTC; CDR3aa: CASSFGQVGNEQFF
abundance: NA; d_gene: TRBD2; v_gene: TRBV25-1; j_gene: TRBJ2-1; CDR3nt: TGTGCCAGCAGTGACGGGACTAGCGGTAATGAGCAGTTCTTC; CDR3aa: CASSDGTSGNEQFF
abundance: NA; d_gene: TRBD1; v_gene: TRBV20-1; j_gene: TRBJ2-5; CDR3nt: TGCAGTGCTGGACAGGGGGAGACCCAGTACTTC; CDR3aa: CSAGQGETQYF
abundance: NA; d_gene: TRBD2; v_gene: TRBV29-1; j_gene: TRBJ2-1; CDR3nt: TGCAGCGTTGAATCTCTAGCGGGAGTTGGTGAGCAGTTCTTC; CDR3aa: CSVESLAGVGEQFF
abundance: NA; d_gene: NA; v_gene: TRBV2; j_gene: TRBJ1-1; CDR3nt: TGTGCCAGCAGCCCTAGAAGAAACACTGAAGCTTTCTTT; CDR3aa: CASSPRRNTEAFF
abundance: NA; d_gene: NA; v_gene: TRBV5-6; j_gene: TRBJ1-3; CDR3nt: TGTGCCAGCATCAATTTGGCAGGTTCTTCTGGAAACACCATATATTTT; CDR3aa: CASINLAGSSGNTIYF
abundance: NA; d_gene: NA; v_gene: TRBV7-8; j_gene: TRBJ1-4; CDR3nt: TGTGCCAGCAGCTGGGGTGACAGAACTAATGAAAAACTGTTTTTT; CDR3aa: CASSWGDRTNEKLFF
abundance: NA; d_gene: NA; v_gene: TRBV7-9; j_gene: TRBJ2-7; CDR3nt: TGTGCCAGCAGCCCCGGGACACGGCCCTCCTACGAGCAGTACTTC; CDR3aa: CASSPGTRPSYEQYF
abundance: NA; d_gene: TRBD2; v_gene: TRBV4-3; j_gene: TRBJ2-2; CDR3nt: TGCGCCAGCAGGCTAGCGGGAGGGACCGGGGAGCTGTTTTTT; CDR3aa: CASRLAGGTGELFF
abundance: NA; d_gene: NA; v_gene: TRBV30; j_gene: TRBJ2-7; CDR3nt: TGTGCCTGGAGTACAGGGAGCCCCTACGAGCAGTACTTC; CDR3aa: CAWSTGSPYEQYF
abundance: NA; d_gene: NA; v_gene: TRBV11-3; j_gene: TRBJ2-5; CDR3nt: TGTGCCAGCAGCTTAGGGGGGACGGATACCCAAGAGACCCAGTACTTC; CDR3aa: CASSLGGTDTQETQYF